The 26 T cell receptor beta chains below come from one sample, sequenced in a study of cytomegalovirus exposure and HLA in healthy donors. PCR used 60 Vbeta primers and 13 Jbeta primers. This table comes from immunoSEQ multiplex PCR, and its TCRdb copy is limited to in-frame clones, with some not included. The data contain 130,000 or so clones, approximately 84% of them singletons. The sample taken for sequencing was PBMCs. Receptors were obtained from a woman in her late teens or twenties in good health and CMV-seronegative.

The sample holds a few counts of this clone. The rearrangement joins TRBV4-1 to TRBJ2-1, with TRBD2 matching over 9 bases. V was pared by 0 bases and J by 3 bases, with 6 bases of the junction left unmatched. The CDR3 runs to 17 residues. Germline V gene lookup returns CDR1 MGHRA and CDR2 YSYEKL. CDR3 sequence reads: CASSQDLTSGLYNEQFF. The CDR3, as DNA: TGCGCCAGCAGCCAAGACCTGACTAGCGGCCTCTACAATGAGCAGTTCTTC.

This clone was observed once. The chain is built from TRBV5-1 and TRBJ2-5; D gene uncertain. The CDR3 covers 14 residues. Germline assignment: CDR1 SGHRS and CDR2 YFSETQ. V was cut by 4 bases and J by 0 bases, with 10 bases left in between. CDR3 sequence: CASSPRFDQETQYF. CDR3 sequence (DNA): TGCGCCAGCAGCCCTAGATTCGACCAAGAGACCCAGTACTTC. Filled out from reference TRBV5-1 and TRBJ2-5, the complete variable domain reads KAGVTQTPRYLIKTRGQQVTLSCSPISGHRSVSWYQQTPGQGLQFLFEYFSETQRNKGNFPGRFSGRQFSNSRSEMNVSTLELGDSALYLCASSPRFDQETQYFGPGTRLLVL.

As concerns this clone: Germline and junction disagree at one end, which may indicate a read error. The rearrangement uses TRBV2 and TRBJ2-7, with 9 bases fitting TRBD2. CDR3 length: 18 amino acids. The germline gives CDR1 SNHLY, CDR2 FYNNEI. The CDR3 reads CASSEEGSGRIRSSEQYF. The CDR3 bases are TGTGCCAGCAGTGAGGAAGGTAGCGGGAGAATACGATCCTCCGAGCAGTACTTC.

The J gene is TRBJ2-1, the V gene TRBV2, with TRBD2 matching over 11 bases. Germline V gene sequence: CDR1 SNHLY, CDR2 FYNNEI. This CDR3 is built from 17 residues. V was pared by 4 bases and J by 5 bases, with 10 bases of the junction left unmatched. This CDR3 reads CASSGGTSGKLDNEQFF. In DNA form, the CDR3 reads TGTGCCAGCAGTGGTGGGACTAGCGGAAAGTTAGACAATGAGCAGTTCTTC.

The chain links TRBV7-9 to TRBJ2-3; TRBD1 agrees at 10 bases. CDR3 length: 17 residues. Per germline, CDR1 SEHNR and CDR2 FQNEAQ (reference sequence). J gave up 2 bases and V 6 bases, and 11 bases lay outside the gene matches. Here the CDR3 DNA reads TGTGCCAGCAGTCTCGGGTTGGGGACAGGGGTCACAGATACGCAGTATTTT. Translating it yields CASSLGLGTGVTDTQYF.

This clone was seen just once. The V and J genes are TRBV5-1 and TRBJ2-2; 10 bases align to TRBD1. The CDR3 spans 18 residues. The germline V gene encodes CDR1 SGHRS and CDR2 YFSETQ. The ends lost 4 bases at V and 5 bases at J; junction bases unmatched: 14. CDR3 loop: CASSRGDGPGQGTGELFF. The CDR3 DNA sequence: TGCGCCAGCAGCCGCGGGGACGGCCCGGGACAGGGGACCGGGGAGCTGTTTTTT.

This chain uses TRBV5-4 with TRBJ1-2; the D gene is possibly TRBD1 (5 bases). The CDR3 totals 14 residues. The ends were cut back, 0 bases at V and 6 bases at J, with 12 bases in the middle. Germline V CDR1 and CDR2: SGHNT, YYREEE (reference sequence). The CDR3 is CASSLAWRGDGYTF. CDR3 sequence (DNA): TGTGCCAGCAGCTTGGCCTGGAGGGGCGATGGCTACACCTTC.

This chain links TRBV18 with TRBJ2-1, with 7 bases fitting TRBD2. The CDR3 consists of 16 residues. Germline CDR1 reads KGHSH; CDR2 reads LQKENI. Germline trimming cut 4 bases from V and 8 bases from J; bases unmatched to any gene: 14. CDR3 residues: CASSRKRDSVLDEQFF. CDR3 bases: TGTGCCAGCTCACGGAAGCGGGATTCGGTTTTGGATGAGCAGTTCTTC.

The rearrangement uses TRBV6-5 and TRBJ2-7; 8 bases line up with TRBD1. J was trimmed by 3 bases and V by 1 base; bases with no gene match: 8. The CDR3 extends over 16 amino acids. From germline, CDR1 is MNHEY and CDR2 SVGAGI. CDR3 region: CASSYYTGGSVYEQYF. CDR3 DNA: TGTGCCAGCAGTTACTATACAGGGGGGAGCGTCTACGAGCAGTACTTC.

This clone was observed a handful of times. The chain joins TRBV30 to TRBJ2-7; 11 bases are a match to TRBD2. The length of the CDR3 is 15 residues. Germline assignment: CDR1 GTSNPN and CDR2 SVGIG (reference sequence). Trimming at V came to 4 bases and at J to 3 bases, leaving 8 bases not matched to a gene. CDR3 protein: CAWKLAGGMIYEQYF. As DNA, the CDR3 is TGTGCCTGGAAGTTAGCGGGAGGGATGATCTACGAGCAGTACTTC.

A few counts support this clone. This chain connects TRBV5-1 to TRBJ1-1, with D tentatively TRBD1 (5 bases). The CDR3 runs to 15 residues. Trimming left V 4 bases short and J 4 bases short, with 17 bases between. Germline V gene data show CDR1 as SGHRS and CDR2 as YFSETQ. This CDR3 is CASSQDWGGGTEAFF. The CDR3 region has the DNA TGCGCCAGCAGCCAGGATTGGGGGGGAGGCACTGAAGCTTTCTTT. Supplemented by reference TRBV5-1 and TRBJ1-1, the full variable domain reads KAGVTQTPRYLIKTRGQQVTLSCSPISGHRSVSWYQQTPGQGLQFLFEYFSETQRNKGNFPGRFSGRQFSNSRSEMNVSTLELGDSALYLCASSQDWGGGTEAFFGQGTRLTVV.

V gene TRBV2 combines with J gene TRBJ1-1, with 11 nucleotides matching TRBD1. The V segment lost 9 bases and the J segment 4 bases; nucleotides outside the gene matches: 10. Germline loops: CDR1 SNHLY, CDR2 FYNNEI. The CDR3 runs to 15 residues. The chain's CDR3 is CASTRDRGFVTEAFF. The CDR3 coding sequence is TGTGCCAGTACCAGGGACAGGGGGTTTGTCACTGAAGCTTTCTTT.

The CDR3 sequence: CAWSRTSGRASYNEQFF. The CDR3 DNA reads as TGTGCCTGGAGCCGGACTAGCGGGAGGGCCTCCTACAATGAGCAGTTCTTC. V and J are TRBV30 and TRBJ2-1; 15 positions match TRBD2. The germline V gene encodes CDR1 GTSNPN and CDR2 SVGIG (reference sequence). J gave up 0 bases and V 3 bases, and 3 bases lay outside the gene matches. This CDR3 contains 17 residues.

This clone was observed once. The rearrangement uses TRBV10-2 and TRBJ1-1; no definite D call. Germline assignment: CDR1 WSHSY and CDR2 SAAADI. The CDR3 runs to 14 residues. V dropped 2 bases and J dropped 1 base, with 8 bases sitting between them. The CDR3 DNA sequence: TGCGCCAGCAGTGAGGCACTCGGGAACACTGAAGCTTTCTTT. It codes for CASSEALGNTEAFF.

The V gene is TRBV2, the J gene TRBJ1-5; TRBD1 aligns across 9 bases. The CDR3 totals 16 residues. The V segment lost 7 bases and the J segment 0 bases; nucleotides outside the gene matches: 7. CDR1 and CDR2 (germline): SNHLY, FYNNEI. CDR3 residues: CASKTGTGTSNQPQHF. The CDR3 DNA sequence: TGTGCCAGCAAGACCGGGACAGGGACTAGCAATCAGCCCCAGCATTTT. The full variable domain, with the rest looked up from reference TRBV2 and TRBJ1-5, is EPEVTQTPSHQVTQMGQEVILRCVPISNHLYFYWYRQILGQKVEFLVSFYNNEISEKSEIFDDQFSVERPDGSNFTLKIRSTKLEDSAMYFCASKTGTGTSNQPQHFGDGTRLSIL.

This clone turned up a few times. The V gene is TRBV30, the J gene TRBJ2-6; D is uncertain. Germline V lookup: CDR1 GTSNPN, CDR2 SVGIG (reference sequence). The CDR3 loop spans 15 amino acids. Trimming stripped 2 bases from V and 3 bases from J, with 11 bases between. The CDR3 nucleotides are TGTGCCTGGAGTCTTGAATCGGGTGGGGCCAACGTCCTGACTTTC. Its translation is CAWSLESGGANVLTF.

This chain uses TRBV10-3 with TRBJ2-7; D remains ambiguous. V was trimmed by 4 bases and J by 3 bases, leaving 4 bases between them. The length of the CDR3 is 11 residues. Germline values: CDR1 ENHRY, CDR2 SYGVKD. CDR3 amino acids: CAISANYEQYF. CDR3 bases: TGTGCCATCAGTGCTAACTACGAGCAGTACTTC.

This clone was recorded only once. For the CDR3, the DNA is TGTGCCAGCAGCCCAAACAGGGGGGAGTACACTGAAGCTTTCTTT. The encoded protein is CASSPNRGEYTEAFF. The V gene is TRBV7-9, the J gene TRBJ1-1; 8 bases map to TRBD1. The germline V gene encodes CDR1 SEHNR and CDR2 FQNEAQ (reference sequence). The CDR3 has 15 residues. The junction had 8 bases not matched to a gene; V was cut back by 5 bases and J by 3 bases.

This sequence joins TRBV5-1 and TRBJ2-3, with D possibly matching TRBD2 (5 bases). The V gene's germline CDR1 is SGHRS and CDR2 YFSETQ. The CDR3 has 15 amino acids. Trimming pared 3 bases from V and 1 base from J, leaving 12 bases between. In DNA, the CDR3 is TGCGCCAGCAGCTCCTATTATAGCGGCACAGATACGCAGTATTTT. This codes for CASSSYYSGTDTQYF.

The chain combines TRBV14 with TRBJ2-1; 14 positions match TRBD2. CDR1 and CDR2 (germline): SGHDN, FVKESK. Trimming at V came to 1 base and at J to 9 bases, leaving 2 bases not matched to a gene. The CDR3 runs 15 residues. The CDR3 nucleotides are TGTGCCAGCAGCCAAGGGACTAGCGGGAGGACTGAGCAGTTCTTC. Translation gives CASSQGTSGRTEQFF.

The genes are TRBV7-8 and TRBJ2-1, with a tentative D call TRBD1 (5 bases). The CDR3 has 11 amino acids. Trimming took 10 bases from V and 8 from J, leaving 12 bases between them. Germline V gene data show CDR1 as SGHVS and CDR2 as FQNEAQ. CDR3 in amino acids: CAIRRGDEQFF. DNA of the CDR3: TGTGCCATCCGAAGGGGTGATGAGCAGTTCTTC.

CDR3 nucleotides: TGTGCCAGCAGCCAAGAAGTGGGCAAGGACTACGAGCAGTACTTC. Translation: CASSQEVGKDYEQYF. The V and J genes are TRBV4-2 and TRBJ2-7; D gene uncertain. Germline V CDR1 and CDR2: LGHNA, YNFKEQ. The ends were cut back, 0 bases at V and 3 bases at J, with 12 bases in the middle. The CDR3 loop spans 15 amino acids.

The chain employs TRBV30 and TRBJ2-1, with unresolved D. The CDR3 is 13 amino acids. Germline-derived CDR1 and CDR2 are GTSNPN and SVGIG (reference sequence). Trimming pared 1 base from V and 6 bases from J, leaving 10 bases between. The CDR3 here is CAWSGQVGNEQFF. DNA for the CDR3: TGTGCCTGGAGTGGCCAGGTTGGCAATGAGCAGTTCTTC.

The chain has TRBV5-3 and TRBJ1-5; the D gene is possibly TRBD1 (5 bases). TRBV5-3 is flagged as an ORF with uncertain function. V gave up 2 bases and J gave up 4 bases, with 19 bases separating them. The CDR3 is made up of 17 amino acids. CDR3 sequence: CARSLVRTGVGNQPQHF. In DNA, the CDR3 is TGTGCCAGAAGCTTAGTCCGGACGGGGGTCGGGAATCAGCCCCAGCATTTT.

The chain carries TRBV5-1 and TRBJ2-2; tentatively, D is TRBD2 (5 bases). The CDR3 sequence is 14 residues long. The V and J ends lost 4 bases and 3 bases respectively, with 10 bases between them. Germline V gene lookup returns CDR1 SGHRS and CDR2 YFSETQ. The CDR3 DNA is TGCGCCAGCAGCCACACTAGACACACCGGGGAGCTGTTTTTT. Its translation: CASSHTRHTGELFF.

The gene calls are TRBV19 and TRBJ1-1; D is possibly TRBD1 (6 bases). This CDR3 has 14 amino acids. In germline, CDR1 is LNHDA, CDR2 SQIVND (reference sequence). V was trimmed by 3 bases and J by 5 bases, leaving 13 bases between them. CDR3 nucleotide sequence: TGTGCCAGTAGTATCGTCAGGGGAAGTACTGAAGCTTTCTTT. Protein product: CASSIVRGSTEAFF.